This TCR beta chain stems from a study of cytomegalovirus exposure and HLA in healthy donors. Study findings and constraints: Being indistinguishable, some V segments were excluded, TRBV6-2 and TRBV6-3 among them.

PCR involved 60 Vbeta and 13 Jbeta primers. Repertoires were generated with immunoSEQ multiplex PCR, while TCRdb's copy carries only in-frame clones and drops some. The top ten clones hold approximately 0.7% of a sample with 160,000 or so clones, around 80% of them seen once. Trimming at V came to 4 bases and at J to 7 bases, leaving 8 bases not matched to a gene. Germline V gene lookup returns CDR1 MNHNS and CDR2 SASEGT. The CDR3 loop spans 15 amino acids. Concerning this clone itself: Its matching antigen is unknown.

The source material was PBMCs. This chain connects TRBV6-1 to TRBJ2-7, with 12 bases that match TRBD2. The sequence derives from a woman between 35 and 50 years old in good health and CMV-seronegative. The CDR3 DNA sequence: TGTGCCAGCAGTGGGCTAGCGGGAGGGCCGGGAGAGCAGTACTTC. Amino acids: CASSGLAGGPGEQYF.